These T cell receptor beta chains were read from a single sample in a study of beta chain features in type 1 diabetes. TCRdb's table, derived via immunoSEQ multiplex PCR, lists solely in-frame clones and lacks some. This table has roughly 180,000 clones, 6.5% to 8.5% appearing once. The sample consisted of central memory CD4+ T cells from blood. Every receptor here comes from a young man with type 1 diabetes. Both conserved end residues are part of each CDR3. D genes are given only for firm matches. Not all rows give a size; the values are once, few, many and, for expanded clones, a class.

v_call	clone_size	d_call	j_call	cdr3_aa	cdr3_nt
TRBV18	few	-	TRBJ1-4	CASSPWGGANEKLFF	TGTGCCAGCTCACCATGGGGAGGGGCCAATGAAAAACTGTTTTTT
TRBV4-3	many	TRBD1	TRBJ2-2	CASSQEPGQGRTGELFF	TGCGCCAGCAGCCAAGAACCGGGACAGGGTCGGACCGGGGAGCTGTTTTTT
TRBV30	many	-	TRBJ1-1	CAWNGPTEAFF	TGTGCCTGGAATGGCCCAACTGAAGCTTTCTTT
TRBV9	few	-	TRBJ2-2	CASSAAGWGGELFF	TGTGCCAGCAGCGCCGCAGGGTGGGGCGGGGAGCTGTTTTTT
TRBV19	-	TRBD1	TRBJ1-2	CASSRTGTGNWGYGYTF	TGTGCCAGTAGTCGTACCGGGACAGGGAATTGGGGCTATGGCTACACCTTC
TRBV28	-	-	TRBJ1-1	CASRIQGGENTEAFF	TGTGCCAGCCGTATACAGGGAGGGGAGAACACTGAAGCTTTCTTT
TRBV9	-	TRBD1	TRBJ1-1	CASSVTTGGGEAFF	TGTGCCAGCAGCGTCACCACAGGGGGTGGTGAAGCTTTCTTT
TRBV5-1	-	TRBD1	TRBJ1-2	CASSLGQGQGYTF	TGCGCCAGCAGCTTGGGACAGGGTCAAGGCTACACCTTC
TRBV9	-	TRBD2	TRBJ2-5	CASSTTFGGMLKEQYF	TGTGCCAGCAGCACAACCTTCGGGGGGATGTTGAAGGAGCAGTACTTC
TRBV11-2	few	-	TRBJ2-7	CASSLVGRGNEQYF	TGTGCCAGCAGCTTAGTGGGGAGGGGGAACGAGCAGTACTTC
TRBV14	-	TRBD1	TRBJ1-5	CASSQDRNGQVNQPQHF	TGTGCCAGCAGCCAAGACCGGAACGGACAGGTCAATCAGCCCCAGCATTTT
TRBV30	few	TRBD1	TRBJ1-2	CAWNYGTAGYTF	TGTGCCTGGAATTACGGGACAGCGGGCTACACCTTC
TRBV5-1	-	-	TRBJ1-3	CASSWEGTVGNTIYF	TGCGCCAGCAGCTGGGAGGGGACCGTGGGAAACACCATATATTTT
TRBV11-2	-	TRBD2	TRBJ2-1	CASGSLRGGRYNEQFF	TGTGCCAGCGGCAGTTTACGGGGGGGACGCTACAATGAGCAGTTCTTC
TRBV5-1	few	-	TRBJ2-2	CASSDASDLNTGELFF	TGCGCCAGCAGCGACGCTAGCGATTTAAACACCGGGGAGCTGTTTTTT
TRBV5-1	-	TRBD1	TRBJ2-7	CASSRGTGGNEQYF	TGCGCCAGCAGCCGCGGGACAGGGGGGAACGAGCAGTACTTC
TRBV9	few	-	TRBJ2-3	CASSTSQALQTDTQYF	TGTGCCAGCAGCACTTCACAGGCCCTCCAAACAGATACGCAGTATTTT
TRBV7-2	-	TRBD1	TRBJ1-5	CASSPGQGLYQPQHF	TGTGCCAGCAGCCCCGGACAGGGGTTGTATCAGCCCCAGCATTTT
TRBV5-1	many	TRBD1	TRBJ2-3	CASSMGQGPDTQYF	TGCGCCAGCAGCATGGGACAGGGACCAGATACGCAGTATTTT
TRBV29-1	-	-	TRBJ2-3	CSVLSSYTDTQYF	TGCAGCGTTCTTTCTAGCTACACAGATACGCAGTATTTT
TRBV5-4	few	TRBD1	TRBJ1-2	CASSSRQGALGGYTF	TGTGCCAGCAGCTCGAGACAGGGGGCCTTGGGCGGCTACACCTTC
TRBV6-5	-	-	TRBJ1-1	CASSYARETEAFF	TGTGCCAGCAGTTACGCGAGGGAAACTGAAGCTTTCTTT
TRBV30	few	-	TRBJ1-5	CAWSAWTSSISHKRNQPQHF	TGTGCCTGGAGTGCGTGGACATCTTCGATTAGTCATAAGAGAAATCAGCCCCAGCATTTT
TRBV4-3	few	-	TRBJ1-3	CASSQDFRNTIYF	TGCGCCAGCAGCCAAGATTTTAGAAACACCATATATTTT
TRBV11-2	-	TRBD2	TRBJ2-5	CASSPPAGTSGAQETQYF	TGTGCCAGCAGCCCACCCGCCGGGACTAGCGGGGCTCAAGAGACCCAGTACTTC
TRBV28	-	-	TRBJ2-5	CASSLRSETQYF	TGTGCCAGCAGTTTGCGATCAGAGACCCAGTACTTC
TRBV13	few	TRBD2	TRBJ2-3	CASSRRAGGSTDTQYF	TGTGCCAGCAGCCGGCGAGCCGGGGGGAGCACAGATACGCAGTATTTT
TRBV2	few	-	TRBJ2-2	CASSSDRSYGELFF	TGTGCCAGCAGCAGTGACAGGAGCTACGGGGAGCTGTTTTTT
TRBV10-3	many	TRBD1	TRBJ1-1	CAIRGQLDTEAFF	TGTGCCATCAGGGGACAGCTGGACACTGAAGCTTTCTTT
TRBV30	few	-	TRBJ2-1	CAWKGEGVANEQFF	TGTGCCTGGAAGGGAGAGGGGGTGGCTAATGAGCAGTTCTTC
TRBV5-4	few	TRBD1	TRBJ1-2	CASSLAVRTGDGYTF	TGTGCCAGCAGCTTGGCCGTACGGACAGGGGATGGCTACACCTTC
TRBV2	-	-	TRBJ1-6	CASSESGERSPLHF	TGTGCCAGCAGTGAATCGGGGGAGAGATCACCCCTCCACTTT
TRBV10-3	-	TRBD1	TRBJ1-1	CAIRGQGGWNTEAFF	TGTGCCATCAGAGGACAGGGAGGATGGAACACTGAAGCTTTCTTT
TRBV18	-	TRBD2	TRBJ2-3	CASSTAGGPGDTQYF	TGTGCCAGCAGTACCGCGGGGGGGCCGGGAGATACGCAGTATTTT
TRBV4-1	-	-	TRBJ1-2	CASSQRQEPNYGYTF	TGCGCCAGCAGCCAAAGACAGGAGCCTAACTATGGCTACACCTTC
TRBV5-4	few	-	TRBJ1-2	CASSRGGAKLSGNYGYTF	TGTGCCAGCAGCCGGGGGGGGGCCAAGCTCTCCGGTAACTATGGCTACACCTTC
TRBV28	many	-	TRBJ2-3	CASSLSLPSTDTQYF	TGTGCCAGCAGTTTATCACTTCCTAGCACAGATACGCAGTATTTT
TRBV18	few	TRBD1	TRBJ2-7	CASSPGQGAPEQYF	TGTGCCAGCTCACCAGGACAGGGGGCTCCCGAGCAGTACTTC
TRBV28	few	TRBD2	TRBJ2-1	CASLTSGDNNEQFF	TGTGCCAGCTTGACTAGCGGGGATAACAATGAGCAGTTCTTC
TRBV18	-	TRBD2	TRBJ2-1	CASSLIGSLGLGYNEQFF	TGTGCCAGCTCACTGATCGGGTCGTTAGGACTAGGGTACAATGAGCAGTTCTTC
TRBV2	-	TRBD2	TRBJ2-1	CASTLAANYNEQFF	TGTGCCAGCACCCTAGCGGCGAATTACAATGAGCAGTTCTTC
TRBV5-6	-	-	TRBJ2-2	CASSLYRTGELFF	TGTGCCAGCAGCTTGTATCGCACCGGGGAGCTGTTTTTT
TRBV5-1	-	-	TRBJ2-7	CASSSSGLQSYEQYF	TGCGCCAGCAGCTCGTCGGGACTGCAATCCTACGAGCAGTACTTC
TRBV25-1	-	TRBD1	TRBJ2-2	CASRDREYGELFF	TGTGCCAGCAGGGACAGGGAGTACGGGGAGCTGTTTTTT
TRBV6-1	few	TRBD2	TRBJ2-1	CASSWGGRDEQFF	TGTGCCAGCAGCTGGGGGGGACGAGATGAGCAGTTCTTC
TRBV7-9	few	TRBD2	TRBJ2-3	CASSPPSGYAGTDTQYF	TGTGCCAGCAGCCCCCCTAGCGGGTACGCGGGTACAGATACGCAGTATTTT
TRBV11-2	few	TRBD1	TRBJ2-7	CASSRTGTGDYEQYF	TGTGCCAGCAGCCGCACAGGGACAGGGGACTACGAGCAGTACTTC
TRBV6-6	few	TRBD1	TRBJ1-6	CASSPGQGNSPLHF	TGTGCCAGCAGTCCGGGACAGGGTAATTCACCCCTCCACTTT
TRBV29-1	many	-	TRBJ2-1	CSPKTPDNEQFF	TGCAGCCCAAAGACTCCGGACAATGAGCAGTTCTTC
TRBV6-5	-	TRBD2	TRBJ2-6	CASSYRLAGGSVLTF	TGTGCCAGCAGTTACAGACTAGCGGGGGGCTCCGTCCTGACTTTC
TRBV28	-	-	TRBJ1-5	CASSFPLSTINQPQHF	TGTGCCAGCAGTTTCCCTCTGAGTACGATCAATCAGCCCCAGCATTTT
TRBV4-2	-	TRBD2	TRBJ2-1	CASSQDPQREDNEQFF	TGTGCCAGCAGCCAAGATCCGCAGCGGGAGGACAATGAGCAGTTCTTC
TRBV7-2	-	TRBD1	TRBJ2-5	CASSDQTGAGETQYF	TGTGCCAGCAGCGATCAGACAGGGGCTGGTGAGACCCAGTACTTC
TRBV15	many	TRBD2	TRBJ2-1	CATSRDPSGRGDEQFF	TGTGCCACCAGCAGAGATCCCAGCGGGAGAGGGGATGAGCAGTTCTTC
TRBV28	many	TRBD2	TRBJ2-5	CASWLAGGETQYF	TGTGCCAGCTGGCTAGCGGGGGGAGAGACCCAGTACTTC
TRBV7-9	few	-	TRBJ2-3	CASSLHLTGTDTQYF	TGTGCCAGCAGCTTACACCTGACAGGCACAGATACGCAGTATTTT
TRBV28	-	TRBD1	TRBJ1-1	CASSEHGTDYTEAFF	TGTGCCAGCAGTGAACACGGGACAGACTACACTGAAGCTTTCTTT
TRBV28	-	TRBD1	TRBJ2-3	CASRTGQGADTQYF	TGTGCCAGCAGAACCGGGCAGGGGGCAGATACGCAGTATTTT
TRBV6-5	many	-	TRBJ1-6	CASSYKLGGPGPLHF	TGTGCCAGCAGTTACAAGTTAGGGGGTCCAGGTCCCCTCCACTTT
TRBV28	few	-	TRBJ1-2	CASSEIAKYGYTF	TGTGCCAGCAGTGAGATAGCGAAGTATGGCTACACCTTC